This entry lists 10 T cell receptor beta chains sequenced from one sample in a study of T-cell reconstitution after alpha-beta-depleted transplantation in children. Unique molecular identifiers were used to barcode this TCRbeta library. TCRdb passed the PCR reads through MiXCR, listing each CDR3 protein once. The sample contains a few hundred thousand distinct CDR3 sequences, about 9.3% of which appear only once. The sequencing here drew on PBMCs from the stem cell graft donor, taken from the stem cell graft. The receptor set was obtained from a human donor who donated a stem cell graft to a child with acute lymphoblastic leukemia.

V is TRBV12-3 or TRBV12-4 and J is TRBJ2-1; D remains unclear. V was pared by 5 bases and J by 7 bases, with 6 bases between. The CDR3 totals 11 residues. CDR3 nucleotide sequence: TGTGCCAGCAGTCCCGAGAATGAGCAGTTCTTC. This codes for CASSPENEQFF.

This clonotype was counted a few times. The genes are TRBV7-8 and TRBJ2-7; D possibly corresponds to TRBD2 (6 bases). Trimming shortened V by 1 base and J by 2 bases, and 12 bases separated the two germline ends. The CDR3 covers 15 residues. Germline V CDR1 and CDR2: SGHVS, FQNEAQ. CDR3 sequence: CASSLEVGGPYEQYF. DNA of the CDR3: TGTGCCAGCAGCTTAGAGGTCGGGGGACCCTACGAGCAGTACTTC.

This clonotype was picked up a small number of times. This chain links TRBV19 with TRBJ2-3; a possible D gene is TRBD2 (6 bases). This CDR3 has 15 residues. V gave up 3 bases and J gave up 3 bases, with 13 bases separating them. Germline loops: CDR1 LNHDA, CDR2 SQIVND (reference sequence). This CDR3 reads CASSMDLAPTDTQYF. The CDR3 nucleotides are TGTGCCAGTAGTATGGACCTAGCGCCTACAGATACGCAGTATTTT.

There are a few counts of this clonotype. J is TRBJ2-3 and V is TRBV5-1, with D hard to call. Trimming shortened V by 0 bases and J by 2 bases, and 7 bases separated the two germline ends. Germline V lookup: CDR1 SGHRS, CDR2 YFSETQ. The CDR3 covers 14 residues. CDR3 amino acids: CASSLAQDTDTQYF. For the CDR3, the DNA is TGCGCCAGCAGCTTGGCCCAGGACACAGATACGCAGTATTTT. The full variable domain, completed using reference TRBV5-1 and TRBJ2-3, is KAGVTQTPRYLIKTRGQQVTLSCSPISGHRSVSWYQQTPGQGLQFLFEYFSETQRNKGNFPGRFSGRQFSNSRSEMNVSTLELGDSALYLCASSLAQDTDTQYFGPGTRLTVL.

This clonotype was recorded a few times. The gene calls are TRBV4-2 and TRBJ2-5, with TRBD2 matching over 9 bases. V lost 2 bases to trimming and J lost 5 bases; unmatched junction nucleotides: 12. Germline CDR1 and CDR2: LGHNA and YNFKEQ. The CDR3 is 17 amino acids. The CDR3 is CASSQNVIAGALETQYF. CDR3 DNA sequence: TGTGCCAGCAGCCAAAATGTAATAGCGGGAGCACTGGAGACCCAGTACTTC.

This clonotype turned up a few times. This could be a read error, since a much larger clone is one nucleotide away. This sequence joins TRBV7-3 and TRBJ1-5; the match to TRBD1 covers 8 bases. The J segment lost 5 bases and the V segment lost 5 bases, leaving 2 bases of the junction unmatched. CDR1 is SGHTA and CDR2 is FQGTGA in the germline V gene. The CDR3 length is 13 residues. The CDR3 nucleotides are TGTGCCAGCAGCCCGGACAGGGATCAGCCCCAGCATTTT. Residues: CASSPDRDQPQHF. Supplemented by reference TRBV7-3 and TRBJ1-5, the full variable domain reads GAGVSQTPSNKVTEKGKYVELRCDPISGHTALYWYRQSLGQGPEFLIYFQGTGAADDSGLPNDRFFAVRPEGSVSTLKIQRTERGDSAVYLCASSPDRDQPQHFGDGTRLSIL.

The DNA of the CDR3 is TGTGCCACCAGCAGAGAGGGGACAGACCATCACAATGAGCAGTTCTTC. This translates into CATSREGTDHHNEQFF. This rearrangement joins TRBV15 to TRBJ2-1; 7 bases map to TRBD1. This CDR3 has 16 amino acids. Germline loops: CDR1 LNHNV, CDR2 YYDKDF (reference sequence). Trimming cost V 0 bases and J 5 bases; bases outside gene matches: 7.

The CDR3 DNA is TGTGCCAGCAGCCACACTAGCGGGACAGAGACCCAGTACTTC. Translated: CASSHTSGTETQYF. The V and J genes are TRBV7-9 and TRBJ2-5; 10 nucleotides agree with TRBD2. CDR1 and CDR2 from the germline V gene are SEHNR and FQNEAQ (reference sequence). The CDR3 covers 14 residues. Trimming at V came to 5 bases and at J to 4 bases, leaving 4 bases not matched to a gene.

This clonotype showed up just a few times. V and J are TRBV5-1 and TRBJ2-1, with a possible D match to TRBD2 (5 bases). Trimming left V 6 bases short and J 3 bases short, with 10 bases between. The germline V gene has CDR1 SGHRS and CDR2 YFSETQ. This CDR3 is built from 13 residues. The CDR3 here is CASKERIYNEQFF. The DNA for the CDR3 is TGCGCCAGCAAAGAGCGGATCTACAATGAGCAGTTCTTC. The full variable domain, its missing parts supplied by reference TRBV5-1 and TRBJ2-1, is KAGVTQTPRYLIKTRGQQVTLSCSPISGHRSVSWYQQTPGQGLQFLFEYFSETQRNKGNFPGRFSGRQFSNSRSEMNVSTLELGDSALYLCASKERIYNEQFFGPGTRLTVL.

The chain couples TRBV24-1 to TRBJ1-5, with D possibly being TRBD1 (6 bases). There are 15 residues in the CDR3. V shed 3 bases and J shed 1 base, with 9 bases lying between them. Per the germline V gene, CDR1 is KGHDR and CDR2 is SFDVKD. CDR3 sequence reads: CATSDPGQSNQPQHF. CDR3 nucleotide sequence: TGTGCCACCAGTGATCCAGGACAGAGCAATCAGCCCCAGCATTTT.